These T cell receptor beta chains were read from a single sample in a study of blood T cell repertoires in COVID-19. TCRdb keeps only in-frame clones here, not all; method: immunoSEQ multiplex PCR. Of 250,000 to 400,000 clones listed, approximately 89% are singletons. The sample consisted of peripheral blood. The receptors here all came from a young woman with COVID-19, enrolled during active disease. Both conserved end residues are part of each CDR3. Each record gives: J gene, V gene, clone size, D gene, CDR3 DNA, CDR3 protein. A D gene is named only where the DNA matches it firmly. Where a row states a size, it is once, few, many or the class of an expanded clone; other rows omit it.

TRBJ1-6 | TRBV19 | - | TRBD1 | TGTGCCAGTAGCTGGACAGGGGGTTCCTATAATTCACCCCTCCACTTT | CASSWTGGSYNSPLHF
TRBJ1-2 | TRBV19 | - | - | TGTGCCAGTACCCACCGGGGGTACAAGGGAAATTCGGGGGGCTACACCTTC | CASTHRGYKGNSGGYTF
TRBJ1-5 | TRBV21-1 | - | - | TGTGCCAGCAGCGTTCGTCCGGGACAGGGGGCGCTGGATCAGCCCCAGCATTTT | CASSVRPGQGALDQPQHF
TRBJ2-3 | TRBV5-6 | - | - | TGTGCCAGCAGCTTGACTAGATGGGGGGAACAAAGGTATTTT | CASSLTRWGEQRYF
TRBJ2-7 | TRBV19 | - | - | TGTGCCAGTAGTTTCTATGCAGGGGGGAGCTCCTACGAGCAGTACTTC | CASSFYAGGSSYEQYF
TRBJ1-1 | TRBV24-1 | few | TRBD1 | TGTGCCACCAGTGATCAGACAGGGGCTGAAGCTTTCTTT | CATSDQTGAEAFF
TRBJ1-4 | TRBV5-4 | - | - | TGTGCCAGCAGCTGGTACGGGACACCCACAAGGCTGTTTTTT | CASSWYGTPTRLFF
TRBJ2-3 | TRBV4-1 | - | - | TGCGCCAGCAGCCTGTGGGGGGTCGCAGATACGCAGTATTTT | CASSLWGVADTQYF
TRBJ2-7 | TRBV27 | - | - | TGTGCCAGCAGTTTAACCGGTTCCTACGAGCAGTACTTC | CASSLTGSYEQYF
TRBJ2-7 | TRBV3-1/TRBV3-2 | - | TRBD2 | TGTGCCAGCAGCCAGGGGGGACTAGCTATTCACGAGCAGTACTTC | CASSQGGLAIHEQYF
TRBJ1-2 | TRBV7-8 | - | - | TGTGCCAGCAGCTTAGCAGGGGCTAACTATGGCTACACCTTC | CASSLAGANYGYTF
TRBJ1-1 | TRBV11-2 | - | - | TGTGCCAGCAGCTTAGGTCAGGGAAGTTTGACTGAAGCTTTCTTT | CASSLGQGSLTEAFF
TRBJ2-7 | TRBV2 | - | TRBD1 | TGTGCCAGCAGGTCCGGGACAGGGGGCTCCTACGAGCAGTACTTC | CASRSGTGGSYEQYF
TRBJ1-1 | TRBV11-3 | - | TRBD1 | TGTGCCAGCAGCCTCGACAGGGACACTGAAGCTTTCTTT | CASSLDRDTEAFF
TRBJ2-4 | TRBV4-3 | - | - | TGCGCCAGCAGCCTAGAGGTAGGCGGCGTTCAGTACTTC | CASSLEVGGVQYF
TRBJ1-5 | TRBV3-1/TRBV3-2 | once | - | TGTGCCAGCAGCCAAGCCTTTAATCAGCCCCAGCATTTT | CASSQAFNQPQHF
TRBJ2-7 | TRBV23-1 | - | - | TGCGCCAGCAGTCCGACTCTTCGTATAGACGAGCAGTACTTC | CASSPTLRIDEQYF
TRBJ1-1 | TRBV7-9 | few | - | TGTGCCAGCAGCTTAGTACAGGGAGCTTTCTTT | CASSLVQGAFF
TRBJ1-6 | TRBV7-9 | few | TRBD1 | TGTGCCAGCAGCTTAGCGTCGGGACAGGGGAATCTACCCCTCCACTTT | CASSLASGQGNLPLHF
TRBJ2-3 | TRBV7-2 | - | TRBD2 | TGTGCCAGCAGCTTAGTAGCGGGCATCACAGATACGCAGTATTTT | CASSLVAGITDTQYF
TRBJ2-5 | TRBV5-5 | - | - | TGTGCCAGCAGCCCTAGTTGGGGCGAGAAAGAGACCCAGTACTTC | CASSPSWGEKETQYF
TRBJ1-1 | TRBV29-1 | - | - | TGCAGCGTCTCCCCGGCGGACAGACCGAACACTGAAGCTTTCTTT | CSVSPADRPNTEAFF
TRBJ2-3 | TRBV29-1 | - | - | TGCAGCACTGGAGAACCGACAGATACGCAGTATTTT | CSTGEPTDTQYF
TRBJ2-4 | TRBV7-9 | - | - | TGTGCCAGCAGCTTAGTTAGCGGAGCCAAAAACATTCAGTACTTC | CASSLVSGAKNIQYF
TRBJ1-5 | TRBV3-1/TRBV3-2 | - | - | TGTGCCAGCAGCCCAGGGGTCAATCAGCCCCAGCATTTT | CASSPGVNQPQHF
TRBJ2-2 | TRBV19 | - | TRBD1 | TGTGCCAGTAAAGGGACAGAAGACACCGGGGAGCTGTTTTTT | CASKGTEDTGELFF
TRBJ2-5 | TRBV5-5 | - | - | TGTGCCAGCAGCTTGGCGGGGAAGACCCAGTACTTC | CASSLAGKTQYF
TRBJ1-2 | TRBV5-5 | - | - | TGTGCCAGCAGCTTGAAAATCGACTCTAACTATGGCTACACCTTC | CASSLKIDSNYGYTF
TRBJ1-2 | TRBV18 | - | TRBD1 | TGTGCCAGCTCACCACCGGACAGGAGCTTCTATGGCTACACCTTC | CASSPPDRSFYGYTF
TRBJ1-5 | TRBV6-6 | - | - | TGTGCCAGCAGTTACCTGACAGGCACCCAGCCCCAGCATTTT | CASSYLTGTQPQHF
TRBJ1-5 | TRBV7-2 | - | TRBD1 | TGTGCCAGCAGTCTGGACAGGGATCAGCCCCAGCATTTT | CASSLDRDQPQHF
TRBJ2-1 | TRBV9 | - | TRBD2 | TGTGCCAGCAGCGTAGGACTAGCGGGGGAGGGTGAGCAGTTCTTC | CASSVGLAGEGEQFF
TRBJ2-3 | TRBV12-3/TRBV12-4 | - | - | TGTGCCAGCAGTTTGCGGAACACAGATACGCAGTATTTT | CASSLRNTDTQYF
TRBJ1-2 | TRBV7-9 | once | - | TGTGCCAGCAGCGGTGCCTTTACAGCAGAAGGGGCATTAGGGTATGGCTACACCTTC | CASSGAFTAEGALGYGYTF
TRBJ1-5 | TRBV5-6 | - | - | TGTGCCAGCAGCTTGGGGCGCGGTCAGCCCCAGCATTTT | CASSLGRGQPQHF
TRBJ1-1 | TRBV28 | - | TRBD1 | TGTGCCAGCACACAGGGGACTGAAGCTTTCTTT | CASTQGTEAFF
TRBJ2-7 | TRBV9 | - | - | TGTGCCAGCAGCGGAGGGGAGGCGGGCCCTTCCTACGAGCAGTACTTC | CASSGGEAGPSYEQYF
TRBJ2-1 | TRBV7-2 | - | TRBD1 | TGTGCCAGCAGCTTCGACAGGGGGAATGAGCAGTTCTTC | CASSFDRGNEQFF